Following are 31 T cell receptor beta chains from one sample sequenced in a study of CD8 T cells in Susac syndrome. RNA was extracted with the RNeasy kit, and a quantity of roughly 0.5 to 1 ug was reverse transcribed using random hexamers. Using its own MiXCR run on the immunoSEQ multiplex PCR reads, TCRdb lists one record per CDR3 protein. The sample has a few hundred thousand distinct CDR3 sequences, about 94% seen once. The material sequenced was CD8+ T cells from PBMCs. The source is a human donor with multiple sclerosis.

The V gene is TRBV27, the J gene TRBJ1-5; D is undetermined. CDR1 is MNHEY, CDR2 SMNVEV, per germline (reference sequence). Deletions cut 5 bases from V and 11 bases from J, with 16 bases between. The CDR3 has 13 amino acids. CDR3 bases: TGTGCCAGCAGTCCATCTGCTGTAGAGACCCAGCATTTT. Residues: CASSPSAVETQHF.

This chain joins TRBV28 and TRBJ1-1; tentatively, D is TRBD1 (5 bases). CDR1 MDHEN and CDR2 SYDVKM come from the germline V gene. The CDR3 is 14 amino acids. Trimming took off 7 bases at V and 4 bases at J, with 16 bases between the two ends. CDR3 residues: CASTRGGGRTEAFF. The CDR3, as DNA: TGTGCCAGCACTCGTGGGGGTGGTCGCACTGAAGCTTTCTTT.

This sequence joins TRBV7-8 and TRBJ1-1, with D unclear. The germline V gene encodes CDR1 SGHVS and CDR2 FQNEAQ. The V and J ends lost 3 bases and 4 bases respectively, with 12 bases between them. The CDR3 contains 14 residues. Written as DNA, the CDR3 is TGTGCCAGCAGCTTTTGGAGGGAGGGCACTGAAGCTTTCTTT. The encoded protein is CASSFWREGTEAFF.

The chain carries TRBV5-1 and TRBJ2-7; D unclear. The CDR3 runs to 15 residues. Trimming took off 0 bases at V and 5 bases at J, with 15 bases between the two ends. Germline V lookup: CDR1 SGHRS, CDR2 YFSETQ. CDR3: CASSLVLSGDDEQYF. CDR3 sequence (DNA): TGCGCCAGCAGCTTGGTTTTGTCGGGTGACGACGAGCAGTACTTC.

The chain carries TRBV4-1 and TRBJ2-2; no reliable D call. The length of the CDR3 is 13 residues. Trimming cost V 3 bases and J 7 bases, with 9 bases left between them. Germline CDR1 is MGHRA and CDR2 is YSYEKL. CDR3 region: CASSQDPVGELFF. The CDR3 DNA reads TGCGCCAGCAGCCAGGACCCGGTCGGGGAGCTGTTTTTT.

Comment on this clonotype: The junction departs from the called germline gene at one end, perhaps through a read error. This chain uses TRBV7-2 with TRBJ1-1; perhaps TRBD1 as D (6 bases). The length of the CDR3 is 15 residues. Germline values: CDR1 SGHTA, CDR2 FQGNSA. The CDR3 nucleotides read TGTGCCAGCAGCCACCGGCTAGGGGGGAACTCTGAAGCTTTCTTT. Its translation is CASSHRLGGNSEAFF.

The CDR3 DNA sequence: TGTGCCAGCAGCCCGGACAGAAATCAGCCCCAGCATTTT. It encodes CASSPDRNQPQHF. This rearrangement joins TRBV5-4 to TRBJ1-5, with D perhaps matching TRBD1 (6 bases). V lost 4 bases and J lost 4, with 9 bases in between. Germline V gene lookup returns CDR1 SGHNT and CDR2 YYREEE (reference sequence). This CDR3 region has 13 residues.

The genes are TRBV29-1 and TRBJ1-3; D is ambiguous. The CDR3 is 15 amino acids. The V gene lost 1 base and the J gene lost 5 bases, with 15 bases spanning the gap. CDR1 SQVTM and CDR2 ANQGSEA come from the germline V gene. CDR3 nucleotide sequence: TGCAGCGTTGAAGGGAAAACCGCGGGGAGAAACACCATATATTTT. This codes for CSVEGKTAGRNTIYF.

The rearrangement uses TRBV12-5 and TRBJ1-5; D is unclear. Between the trimmed V and J ends, which lost 5 bases and 0 bases, there was a span of 5 bases. Germline V gene lookup returns CDR1 LGHNT and CDR2 FRNRAP. The CDR3 runs 13 residues. CDR3 DNA: TGTGCTAGTGGTCCAGTTAGCAATCAGCCCCAGCATTTT. The encoded protein is CASGPVSNQPQHF. The variable domain in full, completed from reference TRBV12-5 and TRBJ1-5, reads DARVTQTPRHKVTEMGQEVTMRCQPILGHNTVFWYRQTMMQGLELLAYFRNRAPLDDSGMPKDRFSAEMPDATLATLKIQPSEPRDSAVYFCASGPVSNQPQHFGDGTRLSIL.

This chain uses TRBV7-9 with TRBJ1-3; no clear D. The CDR3 runs 14 residues. V lost 2 bases and J lost 3, with 8 bases in between. Germline V gene lookup returns CDR1 SEHNR and CDR2 FQNEAQ (reference sequence). CDR3 residues: CASSLIRNGNTIYF. CDR3 sequence (DNA): TGTGCCAGCAGCTTAATAAGGAATGGAAACACCATATATTTT.

The chain combines TRBV2 with TRBJ2-4, with D perhaps matching TRBD1 (7 bases). The ends were cut back, 2 bases at V and 0 bases at J, with 17 bases in the middle. Germline V CDR1 and CDR2: SNHLY, FYNNEI. The CDR3 runs to 18 residues. The DNA of the CDR3 is TGTGCCAGCAGTGAAACGCGGGACAGTCTTATAGCCAAAAACATTCAGTACTTC. Translation: CASSETRDSLIAKNIQYF.

The gene calls are TRBV15 and TRBJ2-2; D gene uncertain. V was shortened by 3 bases and J by 8 bases, with 13 bases between the two germline ends. CDR1 LNHNV and CDR2 YYDKDF come from the germline V gene (reference sequence). The CDR3 runs 14 residues. The CDR3 nucleotides are TGTGCCACCAGCAGTCCTCGACCCTCGGGGGAGCTGTTTTTT. This codes for CATSSPRPSGELFF.

J is TRBJ2-3 and V is TRBV4-3; D is possibly TRBD2 (5 bases). In germline, CDR1 is LGHNA, CDR2 YSLEER. This CDR3 has 17 residues. V was trimmed by 1 base and J by 2 bases, leaving 16 bases between them. The chain's CDR3 is CASSQGPAGGSTDTQYF. DNA for the CDR3: TGCGCCAGCAGCCAAGGGCCTGCGGGCGGCTCCACAGATACGCAGTATTTT.

V usage is TRBV6-5 and J usage is TRBJ2-2, with 13 bases that match TRBD2. The CDR3 is 14 residues long. Germline V lookup: CDR1 MNHEY, CDR2 SVGAGI. Trimming removed 7 bases from V and 5 bases from J; junction bases left unmatched: 1. DNA of the CDR3: TGTGCCAGCAAACTAGCGGGAGGGACCGGGGAGCTGTTTTTT. Translation gives CASKLAGGTGELFF.

The rearrangement joins TRBV6-5 to TRBJ1-5; D gene ambiguous. CDR1 and CDR2 (germline): MNHEY, SVGAGI. This CDR3 has 13 residues. Trimming shortened V by 8 bases and J by 0 bases, and 8 bases separated the two germline ends. The CDR3 reads CASSAFSNQPQHF. In nucleotides, the CDR3 is TGTGCCAGCTCGGCTTTTAGCAATCAGCCCCAGCATTTT.

The J gene is TRBJ1-2, the V gene TRBV7-9; the D is unclear. The germline V gene has CDR1 SEHNR and CDR2 FQNEAQ (reference sequence). The length of the CDR3 is 15 residues. V was pared by 0 bases and J by 5 bases, with 13 bases between. The CDR3, as DNA: TGTGCCAGCAGCTTAGCCCTCCATTGGAATTATGGCTACACCTTC. Its protein product is CASSLALHWNYGYTF. Looking up the rest from reference TRBV7-9 and TRBJ1-2 gives the full variable domain: DTGVSQNPRHKITKRGQNVTFRCDPISEHNRLYWYRQTLGQGPEFLTYFQNEAQLEKSRLLSDRFSAERPKGSFSTLEIQRTEQGDSAMYLCASSLALHWNYGYTFGSGTRLTVV.

This chain links TRBV5-4 with TRBJ2-1; TRBD2 matches at 12 bases. V dropped 4 bases and J dropped 3; count of bases not matched to a gene: 2. Germline CDR1 is SGHNT and CDR2 is YYREEE (reference sequence). CDR3 size: 15 residues. The CDR3 spells CASSMGLAGYNEQFF. The CDR3, as DNA: TGTGCCAGCAGCATGGGACTAGCGGGCTACAATGAGCAGTTCTTC.

This chain connects TRBV5-1 to TRBJ2-6; 8 nucleotides line up with TRBD1. The germline gives CDR1 SGHRS, CDR2 YFSETQ. The CDR3 contains 22 residues. Losses at the gene ends were 4 bases for V and 0 bases for J; bases not matched to a gene: 21. CDR3 region: CASSLLRLGQAAESSGANVLTF. Here the CDR3 DNA reads TGCGCCAGCAGCCTATTGCGACTGGGACAGGCCGCGGAGAGCTCTGGGGCCAACGTCCTGACTTTC.

The chain uses TRBV24-1 and TRBJ2-2; D not certain. Germline-derived CDR1 and CDR2 are KGHDR and SFDVKD. This CDR3 spans 13 amino acids. With 12 bases removed from V and 7 bases from J, the gap between germline ends came to 17 bases. The CDR3 nucleotides are TGTGCCGCCGAAGGGCCTAACGGCGGGGAGCTGTTTTTT. The encoded protein is CAAEGPNGGELFF.

The V gene is TRBV4-3, the J gene TRBJ1-4; D is unresolved. Germline loops: CDR1 LGHNA, CDR2 YSLEER. Trimming removed 0 bases from V and 5 bases from J, with 10 bases in between. The CDR3 totals 15 residues. CDR3 nucleotides: TGCGCCAGCAGCCAAGAAAGGGTATCGAATGAAAAACTGTTTTTT. Translated, it gives CASSQERVSNEKLFF.

The V and J genes are TRBV2 and TRBJ1-5; maybe TRBD1 (5 bases). V lost 8 bases to trimming and J lost 7 bases, with 21 bases between them. Germline values: CDR1 SNHLY, CDR2 FYNNEI. The CDR3 is 15 amino acids. The CDR3 DNA sequence: TGTGCCAGCCACCTGGGGGGGTTGGGGGTACAGCCCCAGCATTTT. Encoded protein: CASHLGGLGVQPQHF.

The genes are TRBV27 and TRBJ1-5; D is possibly TRBD1 (5 bases). V was trimmed by 6 bases and J by 3 bases, leaving 15 bases between them. CDR1 is MNHEY and CDR2 is SMNVEV in the germline V gene (reference sequence). The CDR3 is made up of 15 amino acids. The CDR3 region is CASSDEGRLNQPQHF. In nucleotides, the CDR3 is TGTGCCAGCAGCGACGAGGGACGACTCAATCAGCCCCAGCATTTT.

This rearrangement joins TRBV9 to TRBJ1-1, with TRBD1 identical over 7 bases. Trimming at V came to 3 bases and at J to 5 bases, leaving 7 bases not matched to a gene. The CDR3 loop spans 14 amino acids. Germline V gene data show CDR1 as SGDLS and CDR2 as YYNGEE. The CDR3 DNA sequence: TGTGCCAGCAGCGAAGACAGGGCTGGGACTGAAGCTTTCTTT. Translating gives CASSEDRAGTEAFF.

J is TRBJ1-1 and V is TRBV27; 9 nucleotides agree with TRBD1. Germline loops: CDR1 MNHEY, CDR2 SMNVEV (reference sequence). V lost 3 bases to trimming and J lost 3 bases; unmatched junction nucleotides: 2. The CDR3 length is 14 residues. CDR3 sequence: CASSFGTGHTEAFF. In DNA form, the CDR3 reads TGTGCCAGCAGTTTCGGGACAGGGCACACTGAAGCTTTCTTT.

CDR3 residues: CAISESGGGNTEAFF. CDR3 nucleotides: TGTGCCATCAGTGAGTCGGGGGGTGGGAACACTGAAGCTTTCTTT. The gene calls are TRBV10-3 and TRBJ1-1, with a weak D call TRBD1 (5 bases). CDR3 length: 15 residues. CDR1 is ENHRY, CDR2 SYGVKD, per germline. V was trimmed by 0 bases and J by 1 base, leaving 9 bases between them.

The chain uses TRBV19 and TRBJ2-1; 10 bases line up with TRBD2. CDR1 is LNHDA, CDR2 SQIVND, per germline (reference sequence). The CDR3 runs 17 residues. With 3 bases clipped from V and 7 bases from J, the junction kept 12 bases outside the gene matches. The CDR3 nucleotides are TGTGCCAGTAGTATTTCGGCTAGCGGGGGTCCTGCTAATGAGCAGTTCTTC. Encoded protein: CASSISASGGPANEQFF.

The chain joins TRBV20-1 to TRBJ2-5, with 14 bases that match TRBD2. Unmatched junction bases numbered 10, after V lost 0 bases and J lost 4 bases. Germline V gene lookup returns CDR1 DFQATT and CDR2 SNEGSKA (reference sequence). The CDR3 spans 18 residues. The CDR3 DNA reads TGCAGTGCTAGAGATCGGGGACTAGCGGGAGCAGACGGAGAGACCCAGTACTTC. It is translated as CSARDRGLAGADGETQYF.

This sequence joins TRBV12-3 or TRBV12-4 and TRBJ1-5; D may be TRBD1 (5 bases). V gave up 6 bases and J gave up 13 bases, with 19 bases separating them. The CDR3 covers 13 residues. The CDR3 is CASSPDTAVGQHF. CDR3 sequence (DNA): TGTGCCAGCAGCCCGGACACCGCGGTGGGTCAGCATTTT.

This clonotype showed up just once. V usage is TRBV15 and J usage is TRBJ2-1; tentative D call: TRBD2 (6 bases). With 0 bases removed from V and 8 bases from J, the gap between germline ends came to 14 bases. This CDR3 is 15 amino acids long. The germline V gene encodes CDR1 LNHNV and CDR2 YYDKDF (reference sequence). The CDR3 region has the DNA TGTGCCACCAGCAGAGATAGCGGTCCCTGGGATGAGCAGTTCTTC. The encoded protein is CATSRDSGPWDEQFF. The complete variable domain, with remaining parts taken from reference TRBV15 and TRBJ2-1, reads DAMVIQNPRYQVTQFGKPVTLSCSQTLNHNVMYWYQQKSSQAPKLLFHYYDKDFNNEADTPDNFQSRRPNTSFCFLDIRSPGLGDTAMYLCATSRDSGPWDEQFFGPGTRLTVL.

V is TRBV6-1 and J is TRBJ2-6; D is unclear. Germline V gives CDR1 MNHNS, CDR2 SASEGT. Trimming left V 6 bases short and J 2 bases short, with 14 bases between. CDR3 size: 16 residues. CDR3 loop: CASSSDPAAGANVLTF. DNA for the CDR3: TGTGCCAGCAGCTCGGACCCAGCCGCTGGGGCCAACGTCCTGACTTTC.

This sequence joins TRBV5-8 and TRBJ2-7; D is unresolved. The CDR3 totals 12 residues. With 1 base removed from V and 6 bases from J, the gap between germline ends came to 8 bases. Germline V gene data show CDR1 as SGHTS and CDR2 as YDEGEE. The CDR3 region is CASSLSRSEQYF. CDR3 nucleotide sequence: TGTGCCAGCAGCTTGTCAAGGAGCGAGCAGTACTTC.